The sequence of this TCR beta chain was determined in a study of CD8 T cells in ankylosing spondylitis. Germline V gene lookup returns CDR1 SGHRS and CDR2 YFSETQ. V shed 0 bases and J shed 7 bases, with 10 bases lying between them. The CDR3 is 13 amino acids. TCRdb used MiXCR to reprocess the 5' RACE reads, holding one entry per CDR3 protein. Of 670,000 or so distinct CDR3 sequences listed, roughly 19% are singletons. Study observations and caveats: Disease-linked clones, CD8+, were relatively rare in peripheral blood. A motif in TCR beta, a set of under ten highly homologous variants, appeared characteristic of ankylosing spondylitis blood.

This clonotype was seen only a few times. Its matching antigen is unknown. The chain recombines TRBV5-1 with TRBJ1-1; TRBD1 might be the D (5 bases). What was sequenced was blood, either unsorted or a sorted T cell fraction (not recorded which). The TCR originated in a male donor with ankylosing spondylitis. CDR3 protein: CASSLAGGYEAFF. CDR3 coding DNA: TGCGCCAGCAGCTTGGCCGGGGGTTATGAAGCTTTCTTT.